This TCR beta chain was retrieved from a study of T cell responses to AZD1222 COVID-19 vaccine. Study summary: Second doses that came at about 4 or about 12 weeks were put together.

The CDR3 consists of 13 residues. V dropped 0 bases and J dropped 1 base, with 1 base sitting between them. Germline CDR1 and CDR2: MNHNY and SVGAGI (reference sequence). As concerns this clone: Its antigen is currently unknown.

Study results and limitations: Only a handful of AZD1222 recipients, roughly 6 in all, had baseline seropositivity. Repertoire sampling happened only post peak T cell response.

TCRdb keeps only in-frame clones here, not all; method: immunoSEQ multiplex PCR. Of over 120,000 clones in the sample, over 75% were seen once. Sequenced material: peripheral blood, taken on day 0 of AZD1222 vaccination. This receptor was taken from an adult in good health. V gene TRBV6-6 combines with J gene TRBJ1-5; no reliable D call. The CDR3 nucleotides read TGTGCCAGCAGTTACTCGAGCAATCAGCCCCAGCATTTT. This gives the protein CASSYSSNQPQHF.